This is a list of T cell receptor beta chains from one sample in a study of shared clonotypes between healthy human individuals. Assay: immunoSEQ multiplex PCR; the TCRdb copy retains only in-frame clones and omits some. The sample holds some 2.1 million clones, over 85% seen once. Input material: naive CD4+ T cells sorted from blood. All receptors derive from a man younger than 35 in good health. Each CDR3 is given with its conserved first and last residue. Each record gives: D gene, clone size, V gene, J gene, CDR3 DNA, CDR3 protein. D genes are given only for firm matches. Clone size appears in some rows only: once, few, many, or a class for an expanded clone.

d_gene: NA; abundance: NA; v_gene: TRBV5-8; j_gene: TRBJ2-3; CDR3nt: TGTGCCAGCAGCCCGCTTGAGGGGTTCTCAGTAGATACGCAGTATTTT; CDR3aa: CASSPLEGFSVDTQYF
d_gene: NA; abundance: NA; v_gene: TRBV28; j_gene: TRBJ1-5; CDR3nt: TGTGCCAGCAGTTTATACGCCGATCAGCCCCAGCATTTT; CDR3aa: CASSLYADQPQHF
d_gene: TRBD1; abundance: NA; v_gene: TRBV5-4; j_gene: TRBJ2-2; CDR3nt: TGTGCCAGCAGCTGGGGGACAGGGCGCCAGACCGGGGAGCTGTTTTTT; CDR3aa: CASSWGTGRQTGELFF
d_gene: NA; abundance: once; v_gene: TRBV30; j_gene: TRBJ1-4; CDR3nt: TGTGCCTGCAGGGAAAATGACGAAAAACTGTTTTTT; CDR3aa: CACRENDEKLFF
d_gene: NA; abundance: NA; v_gene: TRBV10-1; j_gene: TRBJ2-3; CDR3nt: TGCGCCAGCAGTGGGACCTCTCTGGGAGATACGCAGTATTTT; CDR3aa: CASSGTSLGDTQYF
d_gene: TRBD1; abundance: NA; v_gene: TRBV28; j_gene: TRBJ1-4; CDR3nt: TGTGCCAGCAGTCCGACCGGGACAGGGGCTGAAAAACTGTTTTTT; CDR3aa: CASSPTGTGAEKLFF
d_gene: NA; abundance: NA; v_gene: TRBV27; j_gene: TRBJ2-2; CDR3nt: TGTGCCAGCAGTTTATCGAAGCGGCGATACACCGGGGAGCTGTTTTTT; CDR3aa: CASSLSKRRYTGELFF
d_gene: NA; abundance: NA; v_gene: TRBV14; j_gene: TRBJ2-5; CDR3nt: TGTGCCAGCAGCCCGCTCGGGGGTGTAGGGGAGACCCAGTACTTC; CDR3aa: CASSPLGGVGETQYF
d_gene: TRBD2; abundance: NA; v_gene: TRBV7-2; j_gene: TRBJ2-7; CDR3nt: TGTGCCAGCACCCCCGGGGCGGGAGCACCCTACGAGCAGTACTTC; CDR3aa: CASTPGAGAPYEQYF
d_gene: NA; abundance: NA; v_gene: TRBV5-1; j_gene: TRBJ1-5; CDR3nt: TGCGCCAGCAGCTTGGCCGGGACCCTCAATCAGCCCCAGCATTTT; CDR3aa: CASSLAGTLNQPQHF
d_gene: TRBD1; abundance: NA; v_gene: TRBV9; j_gene: TRBJ1-1; CDR3nt: TGTGCCAGCAGCCCTCGACAGGGTTTCGCTGAAGCTTTCTTT; CDR3aa: CASSPRQGFAEAFF
d_gene: NA; abundance: NA; v_gene: TRBV30; j_gene: TRBJ1-1; CDR3nt: TGTGCCTGGAGTGTAACTGGAAAAGCTTTCTTT; CDR3aa: CAWSVTGKAFF
d_gene: NA; abundance: NA; v_gene: TRBV2; j_gene: TRBJ2-1; CDR3nt: TGTGCCAGCAGTGAAGAGGGCCTCGAGTTCTTC; CDR3aa: CASSEEGLEFF
d_gene: TRBD1; abundance: NA; v_gene: TRBV2; j_gene: TRBJ1-2; CDR3nt: TGTGCCAGCAGCATACAGGGGGCAAGCTATGGCTACACCTTC; CDR3aa: CASSIQGASYGYTF
d_gene: NA; abundance: NA; v_gene: TRBV6-5; j_gene: TRBJ2-7; CDR3nt: TGTGCCAGCAGTACGGAAGGGGGATCCTACGAGCAGTACTTC; CDR3aa: CASSTEGGSYEQYF
d_gene: NA; abundance: NA; v_gene: TRBV13; j_gene: TRBJ1-5; CDR3nt: TGTGCCAGCAGCTTAGCGGGGGGCCCGCCCCAGCATTTT; CDR3aa: CASSLAGGPPQHF
d_gene: TRBD2; abundance: NA; v_gene: TRBV5-6; j_gene: TRBJ2-3; CDR3nt: TGTGCCAGCAGCCGTACTCGGCCGAGCGGGAGAGGAGATACGCAGTATTTT; CDR3aa: CASSRTRPSGRGDTQYF
d_gene: NA; abundance: NA; v_gene: TRBV5-1; j_gene: TRBJ1-1; CDR3nt: TGCGCCAGCAGCCCCCTTCCCGGGACATCCCTCGAAGCTTTCTTT; CDR3aa: CASSPLPGTSLEAFF
d_gene: NA; abundance: NA; v_gene: TRBV13; j_gene: TRBJ1-5; CDR3nt: TGTGCCAGCAGCTTATCACGGGAGGTCGGCAATTGTCAGCCCCAGCATTTT; CDR3aa: CASSLSREVGNCQPQHF
d_gene: TRBD2; abundance: NA; v_gene: TRBV15; j_gene: TRBJ2-5; CDR3nt: TGTGCCACCAGCAGAGGGGCTAGCGGACAAGAGACCCAGTACTTC; CDR3aa: CATSRGASGQETQYF
d_gene: NA; abundance: NA; v_gene: TRBV10-3; j_gene: TRBJ2-7; CDR3nt: TGTGCCATCAGTGCCCCAGGGGACTACGAGCAGTACTTC; CDR3aa: CAISAPGDYEQYF
d_gene: TRBD1; abundance: once; v_gene: TRBV7-2; j_gene: TRBJ2-1; CDR3nt: TGTGCCAGCAGCCCCCGGACAGGAGCGATAAATGAGCAGTTCTTC; CDR3aa: CASSPRTGAINEQFF
d_gene: NA; abundance: NA; v_gene: TRBV2; j_gene: TRBJ1-4; CDR3nt: TGTGCCAGCAGTGGGGAAGGGGGAAAACTGTTTTTT; CDR3aa: CASSGEGGKLFF
d_gene: TRBD1; abundance: once; v_gene: TRBV19; j_gene: TRBJ2-1; CDR3nt: TGTGCCAGTAGTAAAGCTAAGACAGGGGCCCCCAATGAGCAGTTCTTC; CDR3aa: CASSKAKTGAPNEQFF
d_gene: NA; abundance: NA; v_gene: TRBV18; j_gene: TRBJ2-3; CDR3nt: TGTGCCAGCTCACCGCGGACGGACGGCACAGATACGCAGTATTTT; CDR3aa: CASSPRTDGTDTQYF
d_gene: NA; abundance: NA; v_gene: TRBV10-3; j_gene: TRBJ1-6; CDR3nt: TGTGCCATCAGTGAAGTGGGTTATAATTCACCCCTCCACTTT; CDR3aa: CAISEVGYNSPLHF
d_gene: TRBD2; abundance: NA; v_gene: TRBV5-1; j_gene: TRBJ2-3; CDR3nt: TGCGCCAGCAGCTTGGTCCTAGCGGGCACAGATACGCAGTATTTT; CDR3aa: CASSLVLAGTDTQYF
d_gene: NA; abundance: NA; v_gene: TRBV7-9; j_gene: TRBJ2-5; CDR3nt: TGTGCCAGCAGCTTAATGAAGGGGTGGGAGACCCAGTACTTC; CDR3aa: CASSLMKGWETQYF
d_gene: TRBD1; abundance: NA; v_gene: TRBV7-9; j_gene: TRBJ1-4; CDR3nt: TGTGCCAGCAGCGGAACAGGGGGCCATGGGGAACTGTTTTTT; CDR3aa: CASSGTGGHGELFF
d_gene: NA; abundance: NA; v_gene: TRBV5-6; j_gene: TRBJ2-1; CDR3nt: TGTGCCAGCAGTTCGACAGCGTCCAATGAGCAGTTCTTC; CDR3aa: CASSSTASNEQFF
d_gene: TRBD2; abundance: NA; v_gene: TRBV5-8; j_gene: TRBJ2-3; CDR3nt: TGTGCCAGCAGCAAGGAGGGACTAGCGTCAGATACGCAGTATTTT; CDR3aa: CASSKEGLASDTQYF
d_gene: TRBD1; abundance: NA; v_gene: TRBV18; j_gene: TRBJ1-3; CDR3nt: TGTGCCAGCTCACCCCTCGGGACAGGGGGCCGGGAAAACACCATATATTTT; CDR3aa: CASSPLGTGGRENTIYF
d_gene: NA; abundance: once; v_gene: TRBV11-3; j_gene: TRBJ2-1; CDR3nt: TGTGCCAGCAGCTTACGGGGACCCTCGGGCGATGAGCAGTTCTTC; CDR3aa: CASSLRGPSGDEQFF
d_gene: TRBD2; abundance: NA; v_gene: TRBV29-1; j_gene: TRBJ2-1; CDR3nt: TGCAGCGCCAGTCCCGCGGGGGGTGTGAATGAGCAGTTCTTC; CDR3aa: CSASPAGGVNEQFF
d_gene: NA; abundance: NA; v_gene: TRBV6-5; j_gene: TRBJ2-7; CDR3nt: TGTGCCAGCAGTTACTCGTCAGGAGGGAACGAGCAGTACTTC; CDR3aa: CASSYSSGGNEQYF
d_gene: TRBD2; abundance: NA; v_gene: TRBV4-1; j_gene: TRBJ2-1; CDR3nt: TGCGCCAGCAGCTACCCCGGGACTAGCACGTACAATGAGCAGTTCTTC; CDR3aa: CASSYPGTSTYNEQFF
d_gene: NA; abundance: NA; v_gene: TRBV30; j_gene: TRBJ2-7; CDR3nt: TGTGCCTGGACAGGGGTTAGTTACGAGCAGTACTTC; CDR3aa: CAWTGVSYEQYF